Below, 26 T cell receptor beta chains from the same sample are listed, as sequenced in a study of CD8+ T cells in alopecia areata. RNA extraction was followed by reverse transcription into cDNA, which acted as the sequencing template. Measured with immunoSEQ multiplex PCR; TCRdb has only the in-frame clones, and not every one. The repertoire holds 10,000 to 15,000 clones, with approximately 71% as singletons. Noted treatment: oral pan-JAK inhibitor, 5-10 mg twice daily. In alopecia areata patients, both lesional scalp punch biopsies and peripheral blood were collected. Source: skin, taken at week 4, from a patient treated with tofacitinib. The receptors were sampled from a human donor with alopecia areata.

This clone occurred once. The chain employs TRBV29-1 and TRBJ1-2; 9 bases agree with TRBD1. With 6 bases clipped from V and 2 bases from J, the junction kept 10 bases outside the gene matches. The germline CDR1 and CDR2 sequences are SQVTM and ANQGSEA. The CDR3 is made up of 15 amino acids. CDR3 in DNA: TGCAGCGTCCCCGTCACCGGGACAGGGAACTATGGCTACACCTTC. Amino acid sequence: CSVPVTGTGNYGYTF.

This clone was seen more than once but under ten times. The genes are TRBV5-4 and TRBJ1-3; D remains ambiguous. Trimming pared 0 bases from V and 2 bases from J, leaving 6 bases between. Germline V gives CDR1 SGHNT, CDR2 YYREEE (reference sequence). The CDR3 runs to 14 residues. CDR3 in DNA: TGTGCCAGCAGCTTGGGTATGACTGGAAACACCATATATTTT. Amino acid sequence: CASSLGMTGNTIYF.

The rearrangement links TRBV7-2 to TRBJ2-7; D possibly uses TRBD1 or TRBD2 (5 bases each). The CDR3 loop spans 14 amino acids. V was shortened by 5 bases and J by 3 bases, with 14 bases between the two germline ends. Germline V gives CDR1 SGHTA, CDR2 FQGNSA. Here the CDR3 reads CASSPNRDGYEQYF. The CDR3 DNA reads TGTGCCAGCAGCCCCAACCGGGACGGCTACGAGCAGTACTTC.

This rearrangement joins TRBV6-6 to TRBJ1-4; tentative D call: TRBD1 (6 bases). The CDR3 loop spans 13 amino acids. Germline lookup yields CDR1 MNHNY and CDR2 SVGAGI (reference sequence). The V end was cut by 0 bases, the J end by 10 bases, with 9 bases between. The CDR3 is CASSYSSGVKLFF. The CDR3 coding sequence is TGTGCCAGCAGTTACTCCTCAGGGGTAAAACTGTTTTTT.

The chain carries TRBV2 and TRBJ2-3, with TRBD2 matching over 13 bases. Germline V CDR1 and CDR2: SNHLY, FYNNEI. Trimming removed 6 bases from V and 8 bases from J; junction bases left unmatched: 14. The CDR3 is 17 amino acids. In DNA form, the CDR3 reads TGTGCCAGCAGGTCATCCGGGACTAGCGGGGTTTATGGTACGCAGTATTTT. Encoded protein: CASRSSGTSGVYGTQYF.

V is TRBV6-5 and J is TRBJ1-1, with D maybe TRBD1 (5 bases). The CDR3 is 14 amino acids. V was pared by 2 bases and J by 4 bases, with 11 bases between. CDR1 and CDR2 (germline): MNHEY, SVGAGI. The CDR3 loop is CASSYRTLVTEAFF. The CDR3 DNA is TGTGCCAGCAGTTACCGGACACTAGTCACTGAAGCTTTCTTT.

A few counts support this clone. The V gene is TRBV11-1, the J gene TRBJ2-6; D remains ambiguous. The germline V gene has CDR1 SGHAT and CDR2 FQDESV (reference sequence). The CDR3 runs to 18 residues. The germline V and J ends were trimmed by 3 bases and 4 bases, with 19 bases remaining between them. CDR3 DNA: TGTGCCAGCAGCTTGAATACACTATCCGGAGTGGGGGCCAACGTCCTGACTTTC. Amino acid sequence: CASSLNTLSGVGANVLTF.

The chain employs TRBV7-2 and TRBJ1-4; 7 nucleotides agree with TRBD1. CDR3 size: 15 residues. CDR1 and CDR2 from the germline V gene are SGHTA and FQGNSA. Trimming at V came to 2 bases and at J to 8 bases, leaving 8 bases not matched to a gene. CDR3 residues: CASSLSDRVPEKLFF. DNA of the CDR3: TGTGCCAGCAGCTTAAGTGACAGGGTACCCGAAAAACTGTTTTTT.

V and J are TRBV25-1 and TRBJ2-7; D not certain. The CDR3 extends over 11 amino acids. V lost 5 bases to trimming and J lost 7 bases, with 9 bases between them. The germline V gene has CDR1 MGHDK and CDR2 SYGVNS. This CDR3 reads CASSTAAEQYF. The CDR3 DNA is TGTGCCAGCAGTACGGCGGCGGAGCAGTACTTC.

This chain connects TRBV7-4 to TRBJ1-6, with 8 bases aligning to TRBD1. CDR1 and CDR2 (germline): SGHVT, SQSDAQ. This CDR3 has 16 amino acids. The ends lost 6 bases at V and 6 bases at J; junction bases unmatched: 10. The CDR3 sequence is CASSQTGGAVNSPLHF. The CDR3 DNA is TGTGCCAGCAGTCAAACAGGGGGAGCAGTTAATTCACCCCTCCACTTT.

The chain is built from TRBV2 and TRBJ2-5; D is unresolved. The CDR3 contains 13 residues. The germline CDR1 and CDR2 sequences are SNHLY and FYNNEI. V gave up 5 bases and J gave up 2 bases, with 9 bases separating them. CDR3 nucleotides: TGTGCCAGCAGTTTGCGGTTACAAGAGACCCAGTACTTC. Translating it yields CASSLRLQETQYF.

J is TRBJ1-1 and V is TRBV2; tentative D call: TRBD1 (5 bases). This CDR3 has 14 amino acids. Trimming cost V 2 bases and J 6 bases, with 13 bases left between them. From germline, CDR1 is SNHLY and CDR2 FYNNEI. The CDR3 reads CASSERPGYPEAFF. The CDR3 coding sequence is TGTGCCAGCAGTGAACGGCCAGGGTATCCTGAAGCTTTCTTT.

J is TRBJ1-2 and V is TRBV5-1; no definite D call. The germline CDR1 and CDR2 sequences are SGHRS and YFSETQ. The CDR3 consists of 16 residues. V was pared by 2 bases and J by 6 bases, with 20 bases between. For the CDR3, the DNA is TGCGCCAGCAGCTTTCCGAACGCCGGAACTCTCGATGGCTACACCTTC. Its protein product is CASSFPNAGTLDGYTF. Supplemented by reference TRBV5-1 and TRBJ1-2, the full variable domain reads KAGVTQTPRYLIKTRGQQVTLSCSPISGHRSVSWYQQTPGQGLQFLFEYFSETQRNKGNFPGRFSGRQFSNSRSEMNVSTLELGDSALYLCASSFPNAGTLDGYTFGSGTRLTVV.

This clone was recorded once. The chain carries TRBV6-5 and TRBJ2-7; TRBD1 is a possible D gene (5 bases). This CDR3 is built from 14 residues. CDR1 is MNHEY, CDR2 SVGAGI, per germline. V lost 0 bases to trimming and J lost 5 bases, with 11 bases between them. The CDR3 protein is CASSYSDTRHEQYF. The CDR3 DNA reads as TGTGCCAGCAGTTACTCGGACACCCGCCACGAGCAGTACTTC.

The V and J genes are TRBV27 and TRBJ1-1, with 10 bases fitting TRBD1. The J segment lost 6 bases and the V segment lost 6 bases, leaving 1 base of the junction unmatched. Germline CDR1 and CDR2: MNHEY and SMNVEV (reference sequence). This CDR3 region has 12 residues. CDR3 in amino acids: CASRGQGAEAFF. CDR3 DNA: TGTGCCAGCAGAGGACAGGGGGCTGAAGCTTTCTTT.

The V gene is TRBV6-5, the J gene TRBJ1-1; TRBD1 is a possible D gene (5 bases). This CDR3 region has 15 residues. Trimming shortened V by 8 bases and J by 0 bases, and 16 bases separated the two germline ends. Germline CDR1 and CDR2: MNHEY and SVGAGI. The CDR3 here is CASFGGWWMNTEAFF. The DNA of the CDR3 is TGTGCCAGCTTCGGGGGGTGGTGGATGAACACTGAAGCTTTCTTT.

The chain has TRBV5-1 and TRBJ2-7; D call uncertain. V was trimmed by 1 base and J by 2 bases, leaving 4 bases between them. The CDR3 extends over 12 amino acids. The V gene's germline CDR1 is SGHRS and CDR2 YFSETQ. The CDR3 sequence: CASSLPAYEQYF. CDR3 in DNA: TGCGCCAGCAGCTTGCCTGCCTACGAGCAGTACTTC.

This chain links TRBV5-1 with TRBJ2-1, with 11 bases matching TRBD2. From germline, CDR1 is SGHRS and CDR2 YFSETQ. This CDR3 region has 15 residues. The ends lost 3 bases at V and 9 bases at J; junction bases unmatched: 8. The chain's CDR3 is CASSSFGLAGPEQFF. The CDR3 DNA follows: TGCGCCAGCAGCTCATTCGGACTAGCGGGCCCTGAGCAGTTCTTC. The full variable domain, in which reference TRBV5-1 and TRBJ2-1 provide the parts outside the CDR3, is KAGVTQTPRYLIKTRGQQVTLSCSPISGHRSVSWYQQTPGQGLQFLFEYFSETQRNKGNFPGRFSGRQFSNSRSEMNVSTLELGDSALYLCASSSFGLAGPEQFFGPGTRLTVL.

The chain joins TRBV18 to TRBJ2-1, with D unresolved. Deletions cut 3 bases from V and 9 bases from J, with 9 bases between. This CDR3 spans 12 amino acids. Germline V lookup: CDR1 KGHSH, CDR2 LQKENI. In DNA form, the CDR3 reads TGTGCCAGCTCACCTGGGGTCGGTGAGCAGTTCTTC. Protein: CASSPGVGEQFF.

The chain joins TRBV4-1 to TRBJ1-1; 8 bases fit TRBD1. This CDR3 has 15 residues. The trim removed 1 base at V and 7 bases at J, leaving 8 bases unmatched. CDR1 and CDR2 (germline): MGHRA, YSYEKL. The CDR3 is CASSQGATGAYEAFF. The DNA of the CDR3 is TGCGCCAGCAGCCAAGGGGCGACAGGGGCCTATGAAGCTTTCTTT.

This clone has more than one count but fewer than ten. V is TRBV6-1 and J is TRBJ1-2; D may be TRBD1 (5 bases). The ends were cut back, 5 bases at V and 0 bases at J, with 13 bases in the middle. CDR3 length equals 15 residues. Germline V gene lookup returns CDR1 MNHNS and CDR2 SASEGT. The CDR3 loop reads CASSKSRTTNYGYTF. For the CDR3, the DNA is TGTGCCAGCAGTAAGTCCAGGACAACTAACTATGGCTACACCTTC.

The rearrangement joins TRBV5-1 to TRBJ2-5, with D perhaps TRBD1 (6 bases). Germline-derived CDR1 and CDR2 are SGHRS and YFSETQ. The germline V and J ends were trimmed by 3 bases and 0 bases, with 21 bases remaining between them. This CDR3 comprises 18 residues. The CDR3 protein is CASSSTGFGGPYQETQYF. CDR3 DNA: TGCGCCAGCAGCTCAACAGGGTTTGGCGGGCCGTACCAAGAGACCCAGTACTTC.

The CDR3, as DNA: TGCGCCAGCAGCTTGGGTGACAGGGGTCAGAACACCTTC. This sequence encodes CASSLGDRGQNTF. The V call is TRBV5-1, the J call TRBJ1-2, with 8 bases that match TRBD1. The CDR3 spans 13 residues. Germline V lookup: CDR1 SGHRS, CDR2 YFSETQ. The J segment lost 12 bases and the V segment lost 0 bases, leaving 7 bases of the junction unmatched.

In this sample, this clone turned up once. The rearrangement joins TRBV13 to TRBJ2-1; D is undetermined. V was pared by 8 bases and J by 6 bases, with 17 bases between. Per the germline V gene, CDR1 is PRHDT and CDR2 is FYEKMQ (reference sequence). CDR3 length: 14 amino acids. CDR3 amino acids: CASASARWANEQFF. CDR3 bases: TGTGCCAGCGCCTCTGCCCGTTGGGCCAATGAGCAGTTCTTC.

This chain connects TRBV5-1 to TRBJ1-4, with D possibly being TRBD1 (6 bases). With 4 bases removed from V and 8 bases from J, the gap between germline ends came to 18 bases. This CDR3 region has 15 residues. CDR1 is SGHRS, CDR2 YFSETQ, per germline. The CDR3 spells CASSLGSQGREKLFF. For the CDR3, the DNA is TGCGCCAGCAGCCTGGGATCCCAGGGGAGGGAAAAACTGTTTTTT.

This sequence joins TRBV5-1 and TRBJ2-3; no clear D. This CDR3 has 14 amino acids. The V gene lost 0 bases and the J gene lost 0 bases, with 5 bases spanning the gap. Germline lookup yields CDR1 SGHRS and CDR2 YFSETQ. Here the CDR3 DNA reads TGCGCCAGCAGCTTGGGGCAGAGCACAGATACGCAGTATTTT. Translated, it gives CASSLGQSTDTQYF.